Listed below are T cell receptor beta chains from one sample, sequenced in a study of identical twins. Via MiXCR, TCRdb re-called the 5' RACE reads, giving one row per CDR3 protein. The sample lists 570,000 or so distinct CDR3 sequences; 9.6% were seen once. These data also formed part of another study, on yellow fever vaccine responses in identical twins.

Sequencing input: PBMCs. All receptors derive from a woman younger than 30 in good health. Each CDR3 is given with its conserved first and last residue. Each record gives: J gene, CDR3 length, D gene, clone size, V gene, CDR3 DNA, CDR3 protein. D genes are given only for firm matches. Some rows have no size entry. The others give once, few or many, or a class for an expanded clone.

J: TRBJ2-5
length: 14
D: NA
size: few
V: TRBV20-1
DNA: TGCAGTGCTGCCCTCACCGTGGGGGCCGAGACCCAGTACTTC
CDR3: CSAALTVGAETQYF

J: TRBJ2-7
length: 15
D: TRBD2
size: few
V: TRBV29-1
DNA: TGCAGCGTTGATTCGGTAGCGGGGGGCAGTTACGAGCAGTACTTC
CDR3: CSVDSVAGGSYEQYF

J: TRBJ1-1
length: 11
D: NA
size: NA
V: TRBV30
DNA: TGTGCCTGGAGTCAGGGCACTGAAGCTTTCTTT
CDR3: CAWSQGTEAFF

J: TRBJ2-7
length: 15
D: TRBD1
size: NA
V: TRBV3-1
DNA: TGTGCCAGCAGCCAAGAAGGGACAGGGGTAACTGAGCAGTACTTC
CDR3: CASSQEGTGVTEQYF

J: TRBJ2-1
length: 16
D: TRBD1
size: few
V: TRBV7-7
DNA: TGTGCTAGCAGTCCACAAAAAGGGGGCCTCTACAATGAGCAGTTCTTC
CDR3: CASSPQKGGLYNEQFF

J: TRBJ2-3
length: 14
D: TRBD1
size: NA
V: TRBV29-1
DNA: TGCAGCGCCGGGACAGGGGGGGGCACAGATACGCAGTATTTT
CDR3: CSAGTGGGTDTQYF

J: TRBJ2-1
length: 15
D: NA
size: few
V: TRBV15
DNA: TGTGCCACCAGCAGAGTTGACGGGAGCTACAATGAGCAGTTCTTC
CDR3: CATSRVDGSYNEQFF

J: TRBJ1-5
length: 13
D: TRBD1
size: many
V: TRBV6-9
DNA: TGTGCCAGTCCGGACAGGTGCAATCAGCCCCAGCATTTT
CDR3: CASPDRCNQPQHF

J: TRBJ2-2
length: 15
D: TRBD2
size: NA
V: TRBV19
DNA: TGTGCCAGTAGTAGACTAGCGGTGAACACCGGGGAGCTGTTTTTT
CDR3: CASSRLAVNTGELFF

J: TRBJ2-7
length: 18
D: TRBD1
size: many
V: TRBV7-8
DNA: TGTGCCAGCAGCTTAGTTTTCGGTCGGGGACAGGTCTCCTACGAGCAGTACTTC
CDR3: CASSLVFGRGQVSYEQYF

J: TRBJ2-3
length: 17
D: NA
size: many
V: TRBV15
DNA: TGTGCCACCAGCACCCCTTTGGGGGGGCGCGGCACAGATACGCAGTATTTT
CDR3: CATSTPLGGRGTDTQYF

J: TRBJ2-3
length: 15
D: NA
size: NA
V: TRBV12-3/TRBV12-4
DNA: TGTGCCAGCAGTCCCGGAGCTGCTAGCACAGATACGCAGTATTTT
CDR3: CASSPGAASTDTQYF

J: TRBJ2-3
length: 13
D: TRBD1
size: few
V: TRBV14
DNA: TGTGCCAGCAGCTCGACAGGGCAGGGTACGCAGTATTTT
CDR3: CASSSTGQGTQYF

J: TRBJ2-3
length: 14
D: NA
size: few
V: TRBV20-1
DNA: TGCAGTGCTCGACGGGGGATTTCCACAGATACGCAGTATTTT
CDR3: CSARRGISTDTQYF

J: TRBJ2-3
length: 13
D: NA
size: few
V: TRBV20-1
DNA: TGCAGTGCTAGTCTGGACCGCACAGATACGCAGTATTTT
CDR3: CSASLDRTDTQYF

J: TRBJ2-3
length: 15
D: TRBD1
size: few
V: TRBV27
DNA: TGTGCCAGCAGTTTAAGGGACAGGGTCACAGATACGCAGTATTTT
CDR3: CASSLRDRVTDTQYF

J: TRBJ1-4
length: 14
D: TRBD1
size: few
V: TRBV28
DNA: TGTGCCAGCAGATGGACAGGGGGTAATGAAAAACTGTTTTTT
CDR3: CASRWTGGNEKLFF

J: TRBJ2-1
length: 15
D: TRBD2
size: many
V: TRBV5-1
DNA: TGCGCCAGCAGCTTCGGGGGGGGTTCCTACAATGAGCAGTTCTTC
CDR3: CASSFGGGSYNEQFF

J: TRBJ2-1
length: 13
D: NA
size: many
V: TRBV10-3
DNA: TGTGCCATCAGTGGGCTACAGGGCGGTGAGCAGTTCTTC
CDR3: CAISGLQGGEQFF

J: TRBJ2-7
length: 13
D: NA
size: few
V: TRBV7-8
DNA: TGTGCCAGCAGCTTAGGTGTCCTCTACGAGCAGTACTTC
CDR3: CASSLGVLYEQYF

J: TRBJ1-1
length: 13
D: NA
size: few
V: TRBV5-1
DNA: TGCGCCAGCAGCTTGGGGAAATGGGCTGAAGCTTTCTTT
CDR3: CASSLGKWAEAFF

J: TRBJ2-1
length: 15
D: NA
size: NA
V: TRBV12-3/TRBV12-4
DNA: TGTGCCAGCAGTTTTGGCGGAGAAGCCTACAATGAGCAGTTCTTC
CDR3: CASSFGGEAYNEQFF

J: TRBJ2-5
length: 14
D: TRBD2
size: many
V: TRBV3-1
DNA: TGTGCCAGCAGCCGTACTAGCGGGAGAGAGACCCAGTACTTC
CDR3: CASSRTSGRETQYF

J: TRBJ2-7
length: 15
D: TRBD2
size: NA
V: TRBV20-1
DNA: TGCAGTGCTAGGGTGCCTTTAGCGGGAGTCCACGAGCAGTACTTC
CDR3: CSARVPLAGVHEQYF

J: TRBJ2-7
length: 15
D: TRBD1
size: many
V: TRBV9
DNA: TGCGCCAGCAGCGCGAGGACAGGGAGCTCCTACGAGCAGTACTTC
CDR3: CASSARTGSSYEQYF

J: TRBJ1-5
length: 14
D: NA
size: few
V: TRBV15
DNA: TGTGCCACCAGTCTCGCTGGAAGCAATCAGCCCCAGCATTTT
CDR3: CATSLAGSNQPQHF

J: TRBJ2-3
length: 15
D: TRBD1
size: many
V: TRBV7-2
DNA: TGTGCCAGCAGCCCCGGACAGGGGAGGTCAGATACGCAGTATTTT
CDR3: CASSPGQGRSDTQYF

J: TRBJ2-1
length: 16
D: TRBD1
size: many
V: TRBV12-3/TRBV12-4
DNA: TGTGCCAGCAGTCCCCACACAGGGGGCGCTTACAATGAGCAGTTCTTC
CDR3: CASSPHTGGAYNEQFF

J: TRBJ2-3
length: 15
D: NA
size: many
V: TRBV7-9
DNA: TGTGCCAGCAGCCCTAAAAGGCAGGGCCCAGATACGCAGTATTTT
CDR3: CASSPKRQGPDTQYF

J: TRBJ1-2
length: 16
D: TRBD1
size: few
V: TRBV7-8
DNA: TGTGCCAGCAGCCCCCCCAAGACAGGGGGCGCGGGTGGCTACACCTTC
CDR3: CASSPPKTGGAGGYTF

J: TRBJ2-2
length: 13
D: NA
size: many
V: TRBV2
DNA: TGTGCCAGCAGCTGGAAGAACACCGGGGAGCTGTTTTTT
CDR3: CASSWKNTGELFF

J: TRBJ2-1
length: 16
D: TRBD2
size: few
V: TRBV6-5
DNA: TGTGCCAGCAGTTACTCACAGCGGGGGCCCCACAATGAGCAGTTCTTC
CDR3: CASSYSQRGPHNEQFF

J: TRBJ2-3
length: 14
D: TRBD2
size: NA
V: TRBV20-1
DNA: TGCAGTGCTTTAGCGGGGGGGCCCGCAGATACGCAGTATTTT
CDR3: CSALAGGPADTQYF

J: TRBJ2-4
length: 14
D: NA
size: many
V: TRBV20-1
DNA: TGCAGTGCTGACGCCGCGGGGCCCCATAACATTCAGTACTTC
CDR3: CSADAAGPHNIQYF

J: TRBJ2-3
length: 21
D: TRBD2
size: NA
V: TRBV11-2
DNA: TGTGCCAGCAGGGATCCGGACAGGGCGCTAGCGGGAGGACCAAGCACAGATACGCAGTATTTT
CDR3: CASRDPDRALAGGPSTDTQYF

J: TRBJ2-7
length: 16
D: TRBD2
size: NA
V: TRBV6-2/TRBV6-3
DNA: TGTGCCAGCAGTTACGAGGGACTAGCGGGGAGGTACGAGCAGTACTTC
CDR3: CASSYEGLAGRYEQYF

J: TRBJ2-1
length: 15
D: NA
size: NA
V: TRBV6-2/TRBV6-3
DNA: TGTGCCAGCAGGTTGTATGGGGGCTCCTACAATGAGCAGTTCTTC
CDR3: CASRLYGGSYNEQFF

J: TRBJ2-7
length: 15
D: TRBD2
size: many
V: TRBV7-8
DNA: TGTGCCAGCAGCTTTACTAGCGGGAGCTCCTACGAGCAGTACTTC
CDR3: CASSFTSGSSYEQYF

J: TRBJ1-1
length: 14
D: NA
size: many
V: TRBV28
DNA: TGTGCCAGCAGTTTATACGGGACGAACACTGAAGCTTTCTTT
CDR3: CASSLYGTNTEAFF

J: TRBJ1-5
length: 14
D: NA
size: NA
V: TRBV27
DNA: TGTGCCAGCAGTCCTAGAGGGAGCAATCAGCCCCAGCATTTT
CDR3: CASSPRGSNQPQHF

J: TRBJ2-7
length: 12
D: NA
size: many
V: TRBV12-3/TRBV12-4
DNA: TGTGCCAGCAGTCCCACTAGTTCCGAGCAGTACTTC
CDR3: CASSPTSSEQYF